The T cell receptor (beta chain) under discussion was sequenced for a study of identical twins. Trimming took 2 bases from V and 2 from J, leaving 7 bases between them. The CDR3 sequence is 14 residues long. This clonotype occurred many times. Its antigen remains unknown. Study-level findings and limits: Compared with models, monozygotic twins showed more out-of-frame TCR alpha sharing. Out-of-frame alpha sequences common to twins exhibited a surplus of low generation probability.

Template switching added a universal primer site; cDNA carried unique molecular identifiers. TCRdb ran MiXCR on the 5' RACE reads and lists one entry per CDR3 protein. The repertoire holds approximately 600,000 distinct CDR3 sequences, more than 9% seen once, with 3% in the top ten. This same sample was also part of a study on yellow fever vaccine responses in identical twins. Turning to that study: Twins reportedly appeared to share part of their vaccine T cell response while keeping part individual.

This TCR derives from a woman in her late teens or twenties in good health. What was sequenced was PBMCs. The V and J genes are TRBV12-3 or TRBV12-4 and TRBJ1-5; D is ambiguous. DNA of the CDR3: TGTGCCAGCAGTTTAAACCAGGGCAATCAGCCCCAGCATTTT. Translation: CASSLNQGNQPQHF.